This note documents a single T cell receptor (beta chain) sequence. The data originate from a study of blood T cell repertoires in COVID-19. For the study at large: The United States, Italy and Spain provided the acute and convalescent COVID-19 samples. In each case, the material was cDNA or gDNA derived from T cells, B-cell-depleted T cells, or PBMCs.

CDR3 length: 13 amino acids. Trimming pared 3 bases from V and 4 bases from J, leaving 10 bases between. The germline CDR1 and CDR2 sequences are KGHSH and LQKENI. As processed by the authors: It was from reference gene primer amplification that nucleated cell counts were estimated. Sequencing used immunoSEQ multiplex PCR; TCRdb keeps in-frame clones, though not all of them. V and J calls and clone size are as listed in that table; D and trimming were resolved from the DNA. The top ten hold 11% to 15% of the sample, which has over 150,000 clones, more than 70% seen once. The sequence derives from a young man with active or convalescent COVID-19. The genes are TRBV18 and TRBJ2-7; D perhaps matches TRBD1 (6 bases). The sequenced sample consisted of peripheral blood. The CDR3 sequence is CASSPQGQYEQYF. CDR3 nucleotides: TGTGCCAGCTCACCGCAAGGACAGTACGAGCAGTACTTC.